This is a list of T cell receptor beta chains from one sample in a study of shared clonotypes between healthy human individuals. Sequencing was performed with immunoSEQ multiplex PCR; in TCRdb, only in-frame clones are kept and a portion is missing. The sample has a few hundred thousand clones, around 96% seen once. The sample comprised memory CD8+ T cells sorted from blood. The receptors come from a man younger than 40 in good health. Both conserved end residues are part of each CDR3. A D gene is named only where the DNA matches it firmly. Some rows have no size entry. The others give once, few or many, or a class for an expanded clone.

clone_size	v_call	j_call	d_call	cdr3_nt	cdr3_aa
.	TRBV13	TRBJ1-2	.	TGTGCCAGCAGCTTAGGCCAAACCTACACTAACTATGGCTACACCTTC	CASSLGQTYTNYGYTF
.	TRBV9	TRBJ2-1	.	TGTGCCAGCAGCGTAGCCTGGTTTAGCGACTATGAGCAGTTCTTC	CASSVAWFSDYEQFF
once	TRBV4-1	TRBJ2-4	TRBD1	TGCGCCAGCAGCCTCGAGGACAGGGGTGGGAACATTCAGTACTTC	CASSLEDRGGNIQYF
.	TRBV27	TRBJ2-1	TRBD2	TGTGCCAGCAGTTTCGGGATAGCGGGAGACCGCAATGAGCAGTTCTTC	CASSFGIAGDRNEQFF
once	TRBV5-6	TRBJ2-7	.	TGTGCCAGCGGGCTAGGGATCGGTGGAGAGCAGTACTTC	CASGLGIGGEQYF
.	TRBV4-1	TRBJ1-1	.	TGCGCCAGCAGCCAAATCTTACGGGGGTGGAACACTGAAGCTTTCTTT	CASSQILRGWNTEAFF
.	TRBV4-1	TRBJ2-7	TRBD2	TGCGCCAGCAGCCCCCAGTGGGGGGAGGGAGGGGAGCAGTACTTC	CASSPQWGEGGEQYF
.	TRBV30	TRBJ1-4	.	TGTGCCTGGAGTGCCCCGACAGCAACTAATGAAAAACTGTTTTTT	CAWSAPTATNEKLFF
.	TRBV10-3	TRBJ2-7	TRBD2	TGTGCCATCAGCGCGACTAGCGGCTCCTACGAGCAGTACTTC	CAISATSGSYEQYF
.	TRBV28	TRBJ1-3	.	TGTGCCAGCAGTCAACAGGGCGGTTTTTCTGGAAACACCATATATTTT	CASSQQGGFSGNTIYF
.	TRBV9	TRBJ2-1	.	TGTGCCAGCAGCCCTATTTGGGGGCAGTACAATGAGCAGTTCTTC	CASSPIWGQYNEQFF
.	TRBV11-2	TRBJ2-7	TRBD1	TGTGCCAGCTGCGTACAGGGGCACTACGAGCAGTACTTC	CASCVQGHYEQYF
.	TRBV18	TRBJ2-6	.	TGTGCCAGCTCACCACCGGGTGGAGCCTCTGGGGCCAACGTCCTGACTTTC	CASSPPGGASGANVLTF
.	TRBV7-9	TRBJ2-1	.	TGTGCCAGCAGCTTACACTACAATGAGCAGTTCTTC	CASSLHYNEQFF
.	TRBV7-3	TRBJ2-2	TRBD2	TGTGCCAGCAGCTTAGGGGGACTAGCGGGAACCGGGGAGCTGTTTTTT	CASSLGGLAGTGELFF
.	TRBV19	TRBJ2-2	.	TGTGCCAGTAGTATACAGGTGGGCACGAACACCGGGGAGCTGTTTTTT	CASSIQVGTNTGELFF
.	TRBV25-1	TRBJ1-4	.	TGTGCCAGCAGTGAACCCGGGACGTTGAAAAAACTGTTTTTT	CASSEPGTLKKLFF
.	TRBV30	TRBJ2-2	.	TGTGCCTGGAGTGTACGACCGGAGCTGTTTTTT	CAWSVRPELFF
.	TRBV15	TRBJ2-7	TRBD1	TGTGCCACCAGCAGAGAAGGTGCAGGGGGTTACTCCTACGAGCAGTACTTC	CATSREGAGGYSYEQYF
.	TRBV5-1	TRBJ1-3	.	TGCGCCAGCAGCCCGGCCCATTCAGGAAACACCATATATTTT	CASSPAHSGNTIYF
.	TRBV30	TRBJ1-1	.	TGTGCCTGGAGTGTATTACAGCTGAACACTGAAGCTTTCTTT	CAWSVLQLNTEAFF
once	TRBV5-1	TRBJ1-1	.	TGCGCCAGCACCATTGTCCCGGGAGGGGGGCGCACTGAAGCTTTCTTT	CASTIVPGGGRTEAFF
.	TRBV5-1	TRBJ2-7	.	TGCGCCAGCAGCCCGGACAGTCCTTCCTACGAGCAGTACTTC	CASSPDSPSYEQYF
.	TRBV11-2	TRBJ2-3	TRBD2	TGTGCCAGCAGCGAAGGGACTAGCGGGAGCCCTTGGGAGACGCAGTATTTT	CASSEGTSGSPWETQYF
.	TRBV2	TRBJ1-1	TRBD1	TGTGCCAGCAGGGACAGGATAGGGCTCTTCACTGAAGCTTTCTTT	CASRDRIGLFTEAFF
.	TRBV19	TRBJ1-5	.	TGTGCCAGTAGTATTTATCTAACAGGACAGCCCCAGCATTTT	CASSIYLTGQPQHF
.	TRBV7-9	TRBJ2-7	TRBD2	TGTGCCAGCAGCTTCGTTAGCGGGAGGGAAACCTACGAGCAGTACTTC	CASSFVSGRETYEQYF
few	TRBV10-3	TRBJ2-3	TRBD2	TGTGCCATCAGTGCTAGCGGGACAGATACGCAGTATTTT	CAISASGTDTQYF
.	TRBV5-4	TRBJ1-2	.	TGTGCCAGCAGGCTCAGGGGAACTGACTATGGCTACACCTTC	CASRLRGTDYGYTF
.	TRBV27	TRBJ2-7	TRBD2	TGTGCCAGCGGGAGGGAGGGTTTGACCTACGAGCAGTACTTC	CASGREGLTYEQYF
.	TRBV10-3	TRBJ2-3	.	TGTGCCATCAGTGGAGCTAGGTCAGCCACGCGCACAGATACGCAGTATTTT	CAISGARSATRTDTQYF
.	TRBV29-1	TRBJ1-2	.	TGCAGCGTTTCCATGGGAGCGAGTGGCTACACCTTC	CSVSMGASGYTF
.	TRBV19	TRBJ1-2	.	TGTGCCAGTAGTATACAAAACTATGGCTACACCTTC	CASSIQNYGYTF
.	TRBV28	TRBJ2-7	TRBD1	TGTGCCAGGAGTCACCCCGGACAGGGTCCCTACGAGCAGTACTTC	CARSHPGQGPYEQYF
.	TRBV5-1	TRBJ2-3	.	TGCGCCAGCAGCCTTTCCACAGATACGCAGTATTTT	CASSLSTDTQYF
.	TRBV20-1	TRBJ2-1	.	TGCAGTGCTAGAGTGGTAGATGAGCAGTTCTTC	CSARVVDEQFF
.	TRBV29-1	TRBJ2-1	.	TGCAGCGTTGAAGATTCCTTACTAAATTACAATGAGCAGTTCTTC	CSVEDSLLNYNEQFF
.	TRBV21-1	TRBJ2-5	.	TGTGCCAGCAGCAAAGGGACAGGGGAGACCCAGTACTTC	CASSKGTGETQYF
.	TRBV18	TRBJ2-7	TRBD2	TGTGCCAGCTCATACCTAAGCGGGAGGGCCTACGAGCAGTACTTC	CASSYLSGRAYEQYF
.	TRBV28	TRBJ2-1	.	TGTGCCAGCAGTAAGAGGGATGAGCAGTTCTTC	CASSKRDEQFF
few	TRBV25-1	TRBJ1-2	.	TGTGCCAGCAGTGAGGGGGGTGGCTACACCTTC	CASSEGGGYTF
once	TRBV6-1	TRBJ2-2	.	TGTGCCAGCAGCGAACCGGGTGGGAACACCGGGGAGCTGTTTTTT	CASSEPGGNTGELFF
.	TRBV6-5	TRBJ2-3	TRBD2	TGTGCCAGCCAGTTAGCGGGTCTCACAGATACGCAGTATTTT	CASQLAGLTDTQYF
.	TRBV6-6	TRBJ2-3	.	TGTGCCTCCCAAAGTCACGGGAGCCAGGTAGATACGCAGTATTTT	CASQSHGSQVDTQYF
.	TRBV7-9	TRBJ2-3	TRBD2	TGTGCCAGCAGCTTGATCGGGAGGGCTAGCACAGATACGCAGTATTTT	CASSLIGRASTDTQYF
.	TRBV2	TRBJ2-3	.	TGTGCCAGCAGTGTGGTTAGTAAAACGGGCGCGCAGTATTTT	CASSVVSKTGAQYF
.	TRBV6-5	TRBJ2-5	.	TGTGCCAGCAGTTACAGAGCGTACCAAGAGACCCAGTACTTC	CASSYRAYQETQYF
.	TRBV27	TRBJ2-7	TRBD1	TGTGCCAGCAGTTTAGACAGGGACTACGAGCAGTACTTC	CASSLDRDYEQYF
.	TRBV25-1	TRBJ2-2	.	TGTGCCAGCAGCCCGGTAAACACCGGGGAGCTGTTTTTT	CASSPVNTGELFF
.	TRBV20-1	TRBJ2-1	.	TGCAGTGTCCCGACTGCTAATGAGCAGTTCTTC	CSVPTANEQFF
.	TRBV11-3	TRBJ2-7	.	TGTGCCAGCACCCTTGCCAATGGCTACGAGCAGTACTTC	CASTLANGYEQYF
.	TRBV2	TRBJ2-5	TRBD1	TGTGCCAGCAGTGGGTGGGACAGCAAGTACTTC	CASSGWDSKYF
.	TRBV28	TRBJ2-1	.	TGTGCCAGCAGTTCCCCACTGACTAGGGATGAGCAGTTCTTC	CASSSPLTRDEQFF
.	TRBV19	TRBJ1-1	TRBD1	TGTGCCGTACAGGGGCTGTACACTGAAGCTTTCTTT	CAVQGLYTEAFF
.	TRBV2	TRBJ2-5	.	TGTGCCAGCAGTGGGTCCGGGGGCGGGCAGATCTTTGGGACCCAGTACTTC	CASSGSGGGQIFGTQYF
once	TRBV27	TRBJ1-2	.	TGTGCCAGCGGAAGGACAGCGAGCTATGGCTACACCTTC	CASGRTASYGYTF
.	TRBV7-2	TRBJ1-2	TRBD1	TGTGCCAGCAGCTTAGCTACCCTGGGACAGCTCTATGGCTACACCTTC	CASSLATLGQLYGYTF
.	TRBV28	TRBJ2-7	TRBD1	TGTGCCAGCAGTTTAAAGGGGGCAAGGTCCTACGAGCAGTACTTC	CASSLKGARSYEQYF
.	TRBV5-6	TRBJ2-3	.	TGTGCCAGCACTCAGGCCGGGGGGCTCGCAGATACGCAGTATTTT	CASTQAGGLADTQYF
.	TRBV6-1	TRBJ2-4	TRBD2	TGTGCCAGCAGTGATAGGGCTAGCGGGACCAAAAACATTCAGTACTTC	CASSDRASGTKNIQYF